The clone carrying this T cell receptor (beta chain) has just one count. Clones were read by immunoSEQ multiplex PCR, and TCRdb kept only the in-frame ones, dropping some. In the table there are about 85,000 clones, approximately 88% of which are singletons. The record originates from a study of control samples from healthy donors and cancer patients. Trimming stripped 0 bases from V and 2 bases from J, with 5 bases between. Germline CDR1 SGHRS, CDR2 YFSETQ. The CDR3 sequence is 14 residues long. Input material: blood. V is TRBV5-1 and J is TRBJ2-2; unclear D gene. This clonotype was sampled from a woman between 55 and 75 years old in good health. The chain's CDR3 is CASSLVPNTGELFF. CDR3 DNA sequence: TGCGCCAGCAGCTTGGTCCCTAACACCGGGGAGCTGTTTTTT. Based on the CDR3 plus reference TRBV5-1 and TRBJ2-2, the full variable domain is KAGVTQTPRYLIKTRGQQVTLSCSPISGHRSVSWYQQTPGQGLQFLFEYFSETQRNKGNFPGRFSGRQFSNSRSEMNVSTLELGDSALYLCASSLVPNTGELFFGEGSRLTVL.